This T cell receptor beta chain was observed in a study of CD8 T cells in Susac syndrome. Germline V gives CDR1 LGHNA, CDR2 YSLEER. Between the trimmed V and J ends, which lost 4 bases and 4 bases, there was a span of 10 bases. The CDR3 runs 13 residues. This clonotype has only one observation. Reverse transcription of roughly 0.45 to 1 ug RNA was performed with random hexamers. MiXCR, run by TCRdb on the immunoSEQ multiplex PCR reads, gives a single entry per CDR3 protein. Of tens of thousands of distinct CDR3 sequences listed, around nine tenths are singletons. The TCR was taken from a human donor in good health. The chain has TRBV4-3 and TRBJ1-2, with D maybe TRBD1 (6 bases). The sequenced material came from CD8+ T cells from PBMCs. The CDR3 bases are TGCGCCAGCAGCCCCAACAGGGCCTATGGCTACACCTTC. This gives the protein CASSPNRAYGYTF.